The sequence of this T cell receptor (beta chain) was determined in a study of Graves' ophthalmopathy and Graves' hyperthyroidism. Study-wide points: Separation of ophthalmopathy from stable hyperthyroidism was achieved by a 13-signature model, at 85% to 90% sensitivity and just over 80% specificity. The model predicted progression of ophthalmopathy with a sensitivity of roughly 69%, and its specificity was about 73%.

CDR1 SEHNR and CDR2 FQNEAQ come from the germline V gene (reference sequence). The CDR3 spans 17 residues. V lost 5 bases and J lost 4, with 18 bases in between. Pregnant or lactating patients and those with other autoimmune diseases or uncontrolled infections were excluded. Diagnoses were established from clinical symptoms, serum thyroxine, TRAb, thyroid ultrasound and orbital computed tomography. The sequenced template was RNA, covering the TCR beta CDR3 region. Second-round multiplex PCR followed a first-round RT-PCR using HTBI primers. TCRdb redid the calling of the multiplex PCR reads with MiXCR, one entry per CDR3 protein. This sample has around 660,000 distinct CDR3 sequences, with over 40% found just once. A note on this clonotype: The antigen remains undetermined.

The specimen was peripheral blood. The receptor was derived from an adult man with Graves' ophthalmopathy. The chain employs TRBV7-9 and TRBJ2-6, with D perhaps TRBD2 (7 bases). CDR3 amino acids: CASSQGGGVRGANVLTF. The DNA of the CDR3 is TGTGCCAGCAGCCAAGGAGGGGGGGTGAGGGGGGCCAACGTCCTGACTTTC.